This T cell receptor beta chain stems from a study of shared clonotypes between healthy human individuals. Study overall: The donor group consisted of two women and a few men, aged 18 to 49.

Details on this clone: What it recognizes is unknown.

Study-wide findings and caveats: Naive CD4 clonotype sharing across several donors was around 5%. Expectations were that clonotype sharing among donors would be affected by sequencing depth.

This CDR3 has 12 residues. V dropped 3 bases and J dropped 3 bases, with 6 bases sitting between them. Per the germline V gene, CDR1 is SGHTA and CDR2 is FQGNSA. With CCR7-negative CD45RA+ TemRA cells, CD45RO+ cells were combined in CD8 memory. TCRdb keeps only in-frame clones here, not all; method: immunoSEQ multiplex PCR. The sample has some 95,000 clones; 68% are singletons. The V call is TRBV7-2, the J call TRBJ2-7; a weak D match, TRBD1 (6 bases). Source material: memory CD8+ T cells sorted from blood. The subset was: CD45RO+ cells pooled with CCR7-negative TemRA cells. The sequence derives from a man aged 25-40 years in good health. The CDR3 spells CASSLTGYEQYF. CDR3 DNA: TGTGCCAGCAGCTTGACAGGCTACGAGCAGTACTTC.